This T cell receptor beta chain was profiled in a study of blood T cell repertoires in COVID-19. Germline V gene sequence: CDR1 SGHDT, CDR2 YYEEEE. The CDR3 extends over 14 amino acids. Germline trimming cut 2 bases from V and 7 bases from J; bases unmatched to any gene: 6. Some clones are missing from TCRdb's copy, which holds only in-frame ones; the method was immunoSEQ multiplex PCR. The sample consists of roughly 67,000 clones, 75% to 85% of them appearing once. Sequenced material: peripheral blood. This TCR was recovered from a man aged 45-60 years with acute or convalescent COVID-19. The chain couples TRBV5-6 to TRBJ2-1; 7 nucleotides match TRBD2. The chain's CDR3 is CASSLGGGWNEQFF. The CDR3 DNA sequence: TGTGCCAGCAGCTTAGGCGGGGGTTGGAATGAGCAGTTCTTC.